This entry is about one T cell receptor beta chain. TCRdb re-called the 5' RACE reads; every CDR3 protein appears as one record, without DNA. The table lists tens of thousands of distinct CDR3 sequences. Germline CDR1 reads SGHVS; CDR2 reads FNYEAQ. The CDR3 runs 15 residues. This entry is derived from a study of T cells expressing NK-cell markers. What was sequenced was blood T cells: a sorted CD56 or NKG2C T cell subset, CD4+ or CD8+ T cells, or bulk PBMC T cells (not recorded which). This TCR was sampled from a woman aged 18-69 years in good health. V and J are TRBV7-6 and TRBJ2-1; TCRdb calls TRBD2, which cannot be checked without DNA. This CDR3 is CASSFLVSSYNEQFF.